This is a list of T cell receptor beta chains from one sample in a study of monozygotic twins with inflammatory bowel disease. TCRdb re-called the 5' RACE reads and catalogs CDR3 proteins one per entry, DNA excluded. Seen in this sample are about 330,000 distinct CDR3 sequences; the ten most common clones hold around 2%. The sample consisted of blood. The receptor source for this set is a human donor with ulcerative colitis or Crohn's disease, or a healthy co-twin of an affected twin (not recorded which). Both conserved end residues are part of each CDR3. Each record gives: J gene, V gene, CDR3 protein.

TRBJ2-7 TRBV14 CASSSRAGALSYEQYF
TRBJ2-5 TRBV24-1 CATSGDRGQETQYF
TRBJ2-7 TRBV18 CAGATSTYEQYF
TRBJ1-2 TRBV28 CASSLDGINYGYTF
TRBJ2-2 TRBV27 CASSQGTEYYRELFF
TRBJ2-7 TRBV18 CASSRGLQFDEQYF
TRBJ1-2 TRBV19 CASSTASPQNGYTF
TRBJ1-6 TRBV5-1 CASSSGQGDRPLHF
TRBJ1-1 TRBV6-6 CASRTVRGQGVGF
TRBJ1-5 TRBV7-9 CASSPGGYNQPQHF
TRBJ2-3 TRBV5-1 CASSLRPDTTDTQYF
TRBJ2-2 TRBV10-2 CASSTGLAGSGELFF
TRBJ2-1 TRBV6-1 CASSEETLLSYNEQFF
TRBJ1-4 TRBV20-1 CSARGGGTGADEKLFF
TRBJ2-7 TRBV12-3/TRBV12-4 CASSLGPQFSGSLRSSYEQYF
TRBJ2-5 TRBV30 CAWSGQMQETQYF
TRBJ2-7 TRBV5-1 CASSLAGFGWGEQYF
TRBJ2-3 TRBV29-1 CSPSRGDTQYF
TRBJ1-1 TRBV7-9 CASSLSLGAGSEAFF
TRBJ2-3 TRBV14 CASSQGSRSSDTQYF
TRBJ1-2 TRBV5-1 CASSQEPTGYGYTF
TRBJ2-7 TRBV18 CASSPSGGEQYF
TRBJ2-1 TRBV2 CASSVYVAGGNGDEQFF
TRBJ1-5 TRBV20-1 CSASTEGPRGPQHF
TRBJ1-5 TRBV11-2 CASSPRAQGSNQPQHF
TRBJ2-1 TRBV7-8 CASGRAGADYNEQFF
TRBJ2-3 TRBV5-6 CASSPPRTGVADTQYF
TRBJ1-1 TRBV19 CASSIDAWAEAFF
TRBJ1-2 TRBV20-1 CSARLGQGQGYGYTF
TRBJ2-4 TRBV11-3 CASSRIPGTGDILAKNIQYF
TRBJ2-1 TRBV5-5 CASSLFLAGGYNEQFF
TRBJ2-1 TRBV13 CASSFPVLAPNNEQFF
TRBJ2-7 TRBV21-1 CASLTPKLDNEQYF
TRBJ1-1 TRBV7-2 CASKQGGGYTEAFF
TRBJ2-7 TRBV28 CASLSLASTSYEQYF
TRBJ2-7 TRBV5-1 CASRENPRGMDEQYF
TRBJ2-2 TRBV24-1 CATGLAGGTGELFF
TRBJ2-7 TRBV5-1 CACSVGWTGVKEQYF
TRBJ1-1 TRBV7-9 CASSSTDTPIEAFF
TRBJ2-2 TRBV20-1 CSVPHLPYPGELFF
TRBJ2-1 TRBV28 CASSPYGSAHEQFF